This TCR beta chain was sequenced in a study of T cells after yellow fever vaccination. TCRdb re-derived calls from the 5' RACE reads in MiXCR, one entry per CDR3 protein. Of around 320,000 distinct CDR3 sequences in the sample, approximately 11% were seen once. This sequence originates from a man between 18 and 29 years old who received the YFV17D yellow fever vaccine. The sequences come from CD4+ T cells sorted from PBMCs, collected 45 days after the yellow fever booster vaccination.

CDR3 in DNA: TGTGCCAGCAGCTTAGGCCCTCCACCGGCGGGGCTTGAGCAGTTCTTC. It codes for CASSLGPPPAGLEQFF. This chain uses TRBV7-2 with TRBJ2-1; a possible D gene is TRBD2 (6 bases). This CDR3 is 16 amino acids long. V lost 1 base to trimming and J lost 9 bases, with 19 bases between them. Germline V gene data show CDR1 as SGHTA and CDR2 as FQGNSA.